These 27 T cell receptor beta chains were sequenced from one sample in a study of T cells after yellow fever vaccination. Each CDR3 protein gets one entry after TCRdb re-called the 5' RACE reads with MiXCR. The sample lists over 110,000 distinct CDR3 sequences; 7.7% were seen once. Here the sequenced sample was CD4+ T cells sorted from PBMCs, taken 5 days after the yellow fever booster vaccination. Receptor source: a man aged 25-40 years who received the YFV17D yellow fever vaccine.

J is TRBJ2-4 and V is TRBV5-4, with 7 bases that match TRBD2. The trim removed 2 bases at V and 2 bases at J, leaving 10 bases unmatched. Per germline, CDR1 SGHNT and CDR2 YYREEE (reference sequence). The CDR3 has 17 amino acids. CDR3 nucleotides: TGTGCCAGCAGCTTCCTACTTGGCGGGGGAACCAAAAACATTCAGTACTTC. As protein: CASSFLLGGGTKNIQYF.

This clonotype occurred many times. The CDR3 DNA reads as TGCAGTGCTCTGGGCCGGAACACTGAAGCTTTCTTT. Translating it yields CSALGRNTEAFF. V is TRBV20-1 and J is TRBJ1-1; D unresolved. This CDR3 has 12 residues. With 5 bases removed from V and 1 base from J, the gap between germline ends came to 8 bases. Germline assignment: CDR1 DFQATT and CDR2 SNEGSKA (reference sequence).

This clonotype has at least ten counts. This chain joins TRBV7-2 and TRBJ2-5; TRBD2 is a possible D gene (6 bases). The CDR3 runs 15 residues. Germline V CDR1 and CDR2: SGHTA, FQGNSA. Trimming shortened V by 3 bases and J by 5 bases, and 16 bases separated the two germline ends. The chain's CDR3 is CASSFLGRYGETQYF. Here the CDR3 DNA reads TGTGCCAGCAGCTTTCTCGGGAGATATGGGGAGACCCAGTACTTC.

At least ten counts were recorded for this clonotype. The CDR3 is CASYDPGTGAYEQYF. The CDR3 bases are TGTGCCAGCTACGACCCCGGGACAGGGGCCTACGAGCAGTACTTC. The J gene is TRBJ2-7, the V gene TRBV7-2; 10 bases line up with TRBD1. Unmatched junction bases numbered 9, after V lost 8 bases and J lost 2 bases. The CDR3 has 15 residues. Germline V lookup: CDR1 SGHTA, CDR2 FQGNSA.

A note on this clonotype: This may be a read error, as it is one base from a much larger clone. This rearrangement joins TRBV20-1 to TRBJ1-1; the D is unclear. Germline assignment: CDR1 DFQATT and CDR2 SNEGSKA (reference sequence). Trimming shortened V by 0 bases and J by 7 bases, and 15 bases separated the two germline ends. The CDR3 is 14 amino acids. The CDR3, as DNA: TGCAGTGCTAGAGATGGGTTGGGTGAGGTTGAAGCTTTCTTT. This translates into CSARDGLGEVEAFF.

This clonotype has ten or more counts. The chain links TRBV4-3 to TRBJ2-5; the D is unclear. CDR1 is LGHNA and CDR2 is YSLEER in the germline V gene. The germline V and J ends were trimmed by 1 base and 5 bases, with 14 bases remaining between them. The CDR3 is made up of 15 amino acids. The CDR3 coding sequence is TGCGCCAGCAGCCAAGCGGCCCTCCCTCCGGAGACCCAGTACTTC. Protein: CASSQAALPPETQYF.

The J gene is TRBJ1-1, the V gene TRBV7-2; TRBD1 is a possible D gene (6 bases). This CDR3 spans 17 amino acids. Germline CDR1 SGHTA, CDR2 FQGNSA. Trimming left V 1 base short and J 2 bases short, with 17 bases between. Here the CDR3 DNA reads TGTGCCAGCAGCTTAGTTCCCGGGCCTGGGGGCAACACTGAAGCTTTCTTT. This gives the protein CASSLVPGPGGNTEAFF. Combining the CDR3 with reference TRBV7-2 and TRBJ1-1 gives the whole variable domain GAGVSQSPSNKVTEKGKDVELRCDPISGHTALYWYRQSLGQGLEFLIYFQGNSAPDKSGLPSDRFSAERTGGSVSTLTIQRTQQEDSAVYLCASSLVPGPGGNTEAFFGQGTRLTVV.

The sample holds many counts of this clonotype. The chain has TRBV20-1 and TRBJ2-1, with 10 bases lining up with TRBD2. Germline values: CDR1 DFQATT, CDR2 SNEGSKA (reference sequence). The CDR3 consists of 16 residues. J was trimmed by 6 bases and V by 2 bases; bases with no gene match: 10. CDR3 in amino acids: CSARSPLSGRTNEQFF. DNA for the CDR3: TGCAGTGCTAGATCCCCCCTTAGCGGGAGGACCAATGAGCAGTTCTTC.

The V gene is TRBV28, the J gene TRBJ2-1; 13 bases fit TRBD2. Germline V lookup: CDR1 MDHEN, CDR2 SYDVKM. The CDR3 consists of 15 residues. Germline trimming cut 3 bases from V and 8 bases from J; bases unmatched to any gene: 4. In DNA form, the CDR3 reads TGTGCCAGCAGTTTCGCGGGACTAGCGGGATATGAGCAGTTCTTC. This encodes CASSFAGLAGYEQFF.

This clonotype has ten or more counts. CDR3 sequence (DNA): TGCGCCAGCGGAACAGGGGACCCCTACGAGCAGTACTTC. Translating it yields CASGTGDPYEQYF. This chain uses TRBV5-1 with TRBJ2-7; TRBD1 matches at 7 bases. Germline CDR1 and CDR2: SGHRS and YFSETQ. V lost 7 bases to trimming and J lost 2 bases; unmatched junction nucleotides: 6. The CDR3 is 13 amino acids.

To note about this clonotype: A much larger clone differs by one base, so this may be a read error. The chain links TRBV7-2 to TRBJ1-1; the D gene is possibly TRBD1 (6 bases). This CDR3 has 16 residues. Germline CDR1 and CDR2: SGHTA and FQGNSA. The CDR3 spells CASRSSGGAVNTVAFF. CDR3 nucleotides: TGTGCCAGCAGATCGAGCGGGGGGGCGGTGAACACTGTAGCTTTCTTT. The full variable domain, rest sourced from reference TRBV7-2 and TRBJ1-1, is GAGVSQSPSNKVTEKGKDVELRCDPISGHTALYWYRQSLGQGLEFLIYFQGNSAPDKSGLPSDRFSAERTGGSVSTLTIQRTQQEDSAVYLCASRSSGGAVNTVAFFGQGTRLTVV.

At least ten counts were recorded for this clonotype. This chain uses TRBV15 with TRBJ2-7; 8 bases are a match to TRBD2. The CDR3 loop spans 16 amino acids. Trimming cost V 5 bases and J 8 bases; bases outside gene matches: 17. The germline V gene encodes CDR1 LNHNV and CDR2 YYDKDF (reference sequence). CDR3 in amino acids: CATSSQRASGGYKQYF. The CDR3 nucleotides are TGTGCCACCAGCTCCCAGAGGGCGTCGGGAGGGTACAAGCAGTACTTC. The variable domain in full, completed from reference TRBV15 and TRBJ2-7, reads DAMVIQNPRYQVTQFGKPVTLSCSQTLNHNVMYWYQQKSSQAPKLLFHYYDKDFNNEADTPDNFQSRRPNTSFCFLDIRSPGLGDTAMYLCATSSQRASGGYKQYFGPGTRLTVT.

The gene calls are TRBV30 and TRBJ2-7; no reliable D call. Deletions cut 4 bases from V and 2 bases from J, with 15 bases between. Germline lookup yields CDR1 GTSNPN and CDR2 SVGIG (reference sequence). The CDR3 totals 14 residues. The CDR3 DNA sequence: TGTGCCTGGAAGAAGGGTCCGAGCGCCTACGAGCAGTACTTC. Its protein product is CAWKKGPSAYEQYF.

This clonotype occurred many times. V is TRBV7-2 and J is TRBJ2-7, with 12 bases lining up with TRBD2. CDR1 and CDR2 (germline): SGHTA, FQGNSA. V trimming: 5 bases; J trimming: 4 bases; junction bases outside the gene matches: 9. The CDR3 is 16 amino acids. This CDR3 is CASSPPGTSGLYEQYF. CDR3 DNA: TGTGCCAGCAGCCCCCCCGGGACTAGCGGGTTGTACGAGCAGTACTTC.

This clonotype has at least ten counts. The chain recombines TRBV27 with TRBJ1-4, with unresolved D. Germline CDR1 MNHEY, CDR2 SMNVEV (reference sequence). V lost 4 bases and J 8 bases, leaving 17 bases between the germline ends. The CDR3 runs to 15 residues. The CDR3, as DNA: TGTGCCAGCAGTTCCCCTGAGTCGGGTTACGAAAAACTGTTTTTT. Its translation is CASSSPESGYEKLFF.

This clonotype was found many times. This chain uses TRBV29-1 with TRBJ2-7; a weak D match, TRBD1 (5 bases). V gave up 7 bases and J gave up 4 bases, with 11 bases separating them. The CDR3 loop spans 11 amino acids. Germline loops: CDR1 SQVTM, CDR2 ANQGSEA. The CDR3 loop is CSGNQGYEQYF. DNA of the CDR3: TGCAGCGGGAACCAGGGATACGAGCAGTACTTC.

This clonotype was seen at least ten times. The CDR3 DNA reads as TGTGCCAGCAACAGGGGAAATGGGGAGGACATTCAGTACTTC. This codes for CASNRGNGEDIQYF. The rearrangement links TRBV7-2 to TRBJ2-4; D may be TRBD1 (7 bases). The CDR3 spans 14 residues. V was shortened by 7 bases and J by 8 bases, with 18 bases between the two germline ends. CDR1 and CDR2 (germline): SGHTA, FQGNSA.

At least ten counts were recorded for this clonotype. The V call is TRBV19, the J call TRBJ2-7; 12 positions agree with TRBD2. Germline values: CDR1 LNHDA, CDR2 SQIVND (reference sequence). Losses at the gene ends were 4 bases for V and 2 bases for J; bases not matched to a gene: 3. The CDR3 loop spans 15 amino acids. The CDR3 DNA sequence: TGTGCCAGTAGTAGCCGGACTAGCGGGACCTACGAGCAGTACTTC. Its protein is CASSSRTSGTYEQYF.

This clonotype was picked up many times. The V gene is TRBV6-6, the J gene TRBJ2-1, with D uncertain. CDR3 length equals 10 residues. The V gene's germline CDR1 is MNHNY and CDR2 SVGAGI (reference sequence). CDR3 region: CAISSNPQFF. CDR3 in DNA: TGTGCAATCTCCTCAAATCCCCAGTTCTTC.

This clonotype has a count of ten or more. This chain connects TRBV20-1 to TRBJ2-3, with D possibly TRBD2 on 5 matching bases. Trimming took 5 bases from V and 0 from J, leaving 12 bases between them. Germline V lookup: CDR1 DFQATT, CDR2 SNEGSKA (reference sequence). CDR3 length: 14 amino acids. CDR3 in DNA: TGCAGTGCTCGACGGACGGGAAGCACAGATACGCAGTATTTT. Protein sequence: CSARRTGSTDTQYF.

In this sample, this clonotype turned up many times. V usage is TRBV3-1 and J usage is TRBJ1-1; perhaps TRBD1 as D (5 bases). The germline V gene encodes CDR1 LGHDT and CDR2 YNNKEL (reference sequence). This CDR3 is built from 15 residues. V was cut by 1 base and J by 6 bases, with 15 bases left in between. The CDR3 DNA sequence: TGTGCCAGCAGCCAAGTTAGGGGCGCAGGCCCTGAAGCTTTCTTT. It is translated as CASSQVRGAGPEAFF.

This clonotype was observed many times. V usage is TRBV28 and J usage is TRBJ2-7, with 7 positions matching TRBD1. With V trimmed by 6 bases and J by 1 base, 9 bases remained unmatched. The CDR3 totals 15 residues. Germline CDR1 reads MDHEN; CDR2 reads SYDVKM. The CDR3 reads CASSPAAGGSYEQYF. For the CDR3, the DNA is TGTGCCAGCAGCCCGGCGGCAGGGGGTTCCTACGAGCAGTACTTC. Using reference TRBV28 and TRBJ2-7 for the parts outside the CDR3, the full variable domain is DVKVTQSSRYLVKRTGEKVFLECVQDMDHENMFWYRQDPGLGLRLIYFSYDVKMKEKGDIPEGYSVSREKKERFSLILESASTNQTSMYLCASSPAAGGSYEQYFGPGTRLTVT.

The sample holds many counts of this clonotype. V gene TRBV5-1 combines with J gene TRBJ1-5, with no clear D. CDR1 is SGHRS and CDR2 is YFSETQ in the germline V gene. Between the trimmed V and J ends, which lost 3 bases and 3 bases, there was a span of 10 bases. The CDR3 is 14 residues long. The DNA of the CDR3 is TGCGCCAGCAGCTCGGACGGACTCAATCAGCCCCAGCATTTT. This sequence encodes CASSSDGLNQPQHF.

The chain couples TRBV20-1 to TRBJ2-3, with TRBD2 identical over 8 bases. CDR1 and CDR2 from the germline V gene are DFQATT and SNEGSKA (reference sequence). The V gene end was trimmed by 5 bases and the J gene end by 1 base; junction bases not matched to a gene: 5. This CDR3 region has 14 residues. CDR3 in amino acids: CSAPWREGTDTQYF. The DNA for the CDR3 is TGCAGTGCTCCCTGGCGGGAGGGCACAGATACGCAGTATTTT.

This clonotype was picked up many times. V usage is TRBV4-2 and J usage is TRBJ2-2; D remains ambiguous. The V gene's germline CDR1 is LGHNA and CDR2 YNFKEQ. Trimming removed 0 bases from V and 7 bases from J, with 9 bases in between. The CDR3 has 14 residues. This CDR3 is CASSQDVHSGELFF. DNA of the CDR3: TGTGCCAGCAGCCAAGACGTACACAGCGGGGAGCTGTTTTTT.

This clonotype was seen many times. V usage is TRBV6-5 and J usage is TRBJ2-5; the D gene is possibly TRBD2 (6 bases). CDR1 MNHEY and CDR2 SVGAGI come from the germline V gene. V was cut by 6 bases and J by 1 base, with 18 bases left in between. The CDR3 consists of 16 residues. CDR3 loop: CASRRAGGGIQETQYF. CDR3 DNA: TGTGCCAGCAGACGCGCGGGTGGGGGGATCCAAGAGACCCAGTACTTC.

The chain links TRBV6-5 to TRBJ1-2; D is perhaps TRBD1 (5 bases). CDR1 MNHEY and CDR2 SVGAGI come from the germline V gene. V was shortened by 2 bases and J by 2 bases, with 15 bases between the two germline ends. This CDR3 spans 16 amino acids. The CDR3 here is CASSYISAGMNYGYTF. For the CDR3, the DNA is TGTGCCAGCAGTTACATTTCGGCAGGGATGAACTATGGCTACACCTTC.